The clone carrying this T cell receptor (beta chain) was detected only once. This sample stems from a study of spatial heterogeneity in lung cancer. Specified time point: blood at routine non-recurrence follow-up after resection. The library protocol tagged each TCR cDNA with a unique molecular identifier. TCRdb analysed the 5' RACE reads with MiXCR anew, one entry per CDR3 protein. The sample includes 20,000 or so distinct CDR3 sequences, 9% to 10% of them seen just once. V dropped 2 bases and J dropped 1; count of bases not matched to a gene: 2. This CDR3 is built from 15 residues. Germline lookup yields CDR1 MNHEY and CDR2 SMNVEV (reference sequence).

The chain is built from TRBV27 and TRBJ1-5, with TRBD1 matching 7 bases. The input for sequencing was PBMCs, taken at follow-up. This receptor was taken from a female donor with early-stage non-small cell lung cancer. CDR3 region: CASSLEGASNQPQHF. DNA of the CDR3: TGTGCCAGCAGTTTAGAGGGGGCGAGCAATCAGCCCCAGCATTTT.